This record looks at one TCR beta chain sequence and its context. Its target is not known. Germline-derived CDR1 and CDR2 are SGHAT and FQNNGV. This CDR3 is built from 15 residues. Trimming left V 3 bases short and J 4 bases short, with 12 bases between. This record belongs to a study of resident and recirculating memory T cells in vitiligo. Whole-study results and caveats: TCR sequences were not conserved across biopsy sites or patients.

The repertoire was sequenced with immunoSEQ multiplex PCR; TCRdb's copy has only in-frame clones and lacks some. The sample holds some 70,000 clones, approximately 93% seen once. The rearrangement uses TRBV11-2 and TRBJ2-2; D perhaps matches TRBD1 (5 bases). The clonotype was recovered from a male donor with vitiligo. The sequenced sample was blood. The CDR3 here is CASSFKGAGTGELFF. CDR3 DNA: TGTGCCAGCAGCTTCAAAGGGGCCGGCACCGGGGAGCTGTTTTTT.